The rows below give T cell receptor beta chains drawn from one sample of a study of human versus mouse CDR3 diversity and MHC coevolution. Clones were sequenced by immunoSEQ multiplex PCR, and TCRdb holds only the in-frame ones, with some missing. The sample has fewer than 80,000 clones, roughly 90% seen once. Sequenced input: naive CD4+ T cells from blood. Receptors were obtained from a person aged 25 to 69 in good health. The CDR3 runs from the conserved cysteine through the conserved F or W. The D gene is left open where the match is weak. The size field is filled for only some rows; it gives once, few, many or a size class.

>TRBV28|.|.|TRBJ2-7
CASSLPGGSNEQYF
TGTGCCAGCAGTTTACCGGGGGGCTCTAACGAGCAGTACTTC
>TRBV9|once|TRBD1|TRBJ2-5
CASSLSGTAAQETQYF
TGTGCCAGCAGCTTATCCGGGACAGCAGCCCAAGAGACCCAGTACTTC
>TRBV7-9|.|.|TRBJ1-1
CASSSQGGAITEAFF
TGTGCCAGCAGCTCCCAGGGAGGGGCTATCACTGAAGCTTTCTTT
>TRBV28|.|TRBD1|TRBJ2-7
CASRRQGVPYEQYF
TGTGCCAGCCGCCGGCAGGGGGTCCCCTACGAGCAGTACTTC
>TRBV18|.|TRBD1|TRBJ2-2
CASSRDRTSSGELFF
TGTGCCAGCTCCAGGGACAGGACCAGCTCCGGGGAGCTGTTTTTT
>TRBV7-9|.|TRBD2|TRBJ2-1
CASSPSWTSGINEQFF
TGTGCCAGCAGCCCCTCATGGACTAGCGGGATTAATGAGCAGTTCTTC
>TRBV27|.|TRBD1|TRBJ2-4
CASSLEIRGTGNFVAKNIQYF
TGTGCCAGCAGTTTAGAGATCCGCGGGACAGGGAATTTCGTGGCCAAAAACATTCAGTACTTC
>TRBV6-5|.|.|TRBJ2-3
CASTSGGAKDTQYF
TGTGCCAGCACAAGCGGAGGGGCCAAAGATACGCAGTATTTT
>TRBV7-9|.|.|TRBJ2-7
CASSFGEGESVPSSYEQYF
TGTGCCAGCAGCTTCGGCGAGGGCGAGTCGGTTCCGAGCTCCTACGAGCAGTACTTC
>TRBV5-1|.|.|TRBJ2-7
CASSLTLSYEQYF
TGCGCCAGCAGCTTGACTCTCTCCTACGAGCAGTACTTC
>TRBV11-3|.|.|TRBJ1-5
CASSVGEGYSNQPQHF
TGTGCCAGCAGCGTAGGGGAGGGCTATAGCAATCAGCCCCAGCATTTT